This T cell receptor beta chain was recorded in a study of tumor and adjacent non-tumor tissue in lung cancer. Study details: There were around 11 adenocarcinoma, a couple of squamous cell carcinoma and 1 small cell lung cancer cases. Each sample yielded 3.5 million to 5 million productive TCRbeta reads on average. General study findings and limits: Significantly higher TCR diversity was found in tumor than normal lung.

Trimming took 4 bases from V and 0 from J, leaving 12 bases between them. CDR3 length: 15 amino acids. Germline loops: CDR1 MNHEY, CDR2 SVGEGT. This sample's RNA came from whole unsorted tissue. More than 3 cm separated this lung sample from the edge of the tumor. Three rounds of nested PCR, following a modified ARM-PCR protocol, produced the TCRbeta library. TCRdb passed the multiplex PCR reads through MiXCR, listing each CDR3 protein once. The data show 70,000 to 90,000 distinct CDR3 sequences, around two thirds seen once. Concerning this clonotype itself: The antigen is not known. A much more abundant neighbour one base away suggests this may be a read error.

This chain uses TRBV6-2 or TRBV6-3 with TRBJ1-2; D not resolved. The source material was distant non-tumor lung tissue. The origin of this receptor is a woman aged 45-60 years with non-small cell lung cancer. CDR3 in amino acids: CASSWSGRSNYGYTF. DNA for the CDR3: TGTGCCAGCAGTTGGTCCGGACGTTCTAACTATGGCTACACCTTC.